The TCR beta chain described here comes from a study of blood T cell repertoires in COVID-19. For the study at large: T cells, B-cell-depleted T cells, or PBMCs supplied cDNA or gDNA.

Per the original methods: Researchers report that nucleated cell counts were estimated from reference gene primer amplification. Repertoires were generated with immunoSEQ multiplex PCR, while TCRdb's copy carries only in-frame clones and drops some. V, J and clone size are taken as reported in that table, and D and trimming were inferred from the DNA itself. Among some 300,000 clones listed, around 88% were seen once. There are 14 residues in the CDR3. The trim removed 5 bases at V and 4 bases at J, leaving 2 bases unmatched. The germline V gene encodes CDR1 SGHRS and CDR2 YFSETQ. The sequence came from a woman in her thirties who had recovered from COVID-19. The chain has TRBV5-1 and TRBJ2-2; 10 nucleotides agree with TRBD2. Input material: peripheral blood. The CDR3, as DNA: TGCGCCAGCAGGGGGACTAGCGTCACCGGGGAGCTGTTTTTT. This sequence encodes CASRGTSVTGELFF.